A selection of T cell receptor beta chains follows, all from one sample in a study of radiation and T cells in renal cell carcinoma. Produced via immunoSEQ multiplex PCR; TCRdb's table is partial and in-frame only. The data hold tens of thousands of clones, with 81% observed a single time. The material was blood, obtained from a patient whose treatment included radiotherapy and nephrectomy. The receptors were sampled from a man between 60 and 75 years old with renal cell carcinoma. The CDR3 runs from the conserved cysteine through the conserved F or W. The D gene is left open where the match is weak. Size tells how often a clone was seen (once, few, many) or the class of an expanded clone, and some rows leave it out.

NA,TRBJ2-4,NA,TRBV11-1,CASSARGLAKNIQYF,TGTGCCAGCAGCGCGAGGGGACTAGCCAAAAACATTCAGTACTTC
few,TRBJ1-1,TRBD1,TRBV30,CAWRDRGLWDTEAFF,TGTGCCTGGAGAGACAGGGGGCTTTGGGACACTGAAGCTTTCTTT
NA,TRBJ2-1,NA,TRBV2,CASSESGGSYNEQFF,TGTGCCAGCAGTGAATCGGGTGGCTCCTACAATGAGCAGTTCTTC
NA,TRBJ1-5,NA,TRBV29-1,CSVEPGPNQPQHF,TGCAGCGTTGAACCTGGCCCAAATCAGCCCCAGCATTTT
NA,TRBJ2-2,TRBD2,TRBV5-1,CASSSGRLAGGGTGELFF,TGCGCCAGCAGCTCGGGGCGGCTAGCGGGAGGTGGTACCGGGGAGCTGTTTTTT
once,TRBJ2-1,NA,TRBV6-4,CASSDSTAKGAYNEQFF,TGTGCCAGCAGTGACTCGACAGCAAAGGGAGCCTACAATGAGCAGTTCTTC
NA,TRBJ2-3,NA,TRBV9,CASSATLGGDTQYF,TGTGCCAGCAGCGCCACTTTAGGGGGGGATACGCAGTATTTT
NA,TRBJ2-1,NA,TRBV30,CAWSVGSYNEQFF,TGTGCCTGGAGTGTAGGAAGCTACAATGAGCAGTTCTTC
NA,TRBJ2-7,TRBD2,TRBV7-9,CASSLAMTSGSVFYEQYF,TGTGCCAGCAGCTTAGCTATGACTAGCGGGAGTGTGTTCTACGAGCAGTACTTC
NA,TRBJ2-2,TRBD2,TRBV7-3,CASRGLANTGELFF,TGTGCCAGCAGGGGACTAGCGAACACCGGGGAGCTGTTTTTT
NA,TRBJ2-7,TRBD2,TRBV30,CAWSSSGRGEQYF,TGTGCCTGGAGTAGTAGCGGGAGGGGCGAGCAGTACTTC
NA,TRBJ1-2,NA,TRBV29-1,CSVRLGTAHGYTF,TGCAGCGTGCGACTGGGCACCGCTCATGGCTACACCTTC
NA,TRBJ2-1,TRBD2,TRBV4-3,CASSQEGPSGATYNEQFF,TGCGCCAGCAGCCAAGAGGGGCCAAGCGGGGCTACCTACAATGAGCAGTTCTTC
NA,TRBJ1-1,NA,TRBV16,CASSPPLGRVLTEAFF,TGTGCCAGCAGCCCGCCTTTAGGCAGGGTCCTTACTGAAGCTTTCTTT
NA,TRBJ1-2,NA,TRBV6-5,CASSPGAAGYGYTF,TGTGCCAGCAGTCCAGGGGCCGCTGGCTATGGCTACACCTTC
medium-sized,TRBJ2-1,NA,TRBV27,CASRGSWGNEQFF,TGTGCCAGCAGAGGGTCGTGGGGGAATGAGCAGTTCTTC
NA,TRBJ2-7,NA,TRBV2,CASGNSYEQYF,TGTGCCAGCGGCAACTCCTACGAGCAGTACTTC
NA,TRBJ2-7,TRBD1,TRBV7-8,CASSSDRDRVTYEQYF,TGTGCCAGCAGCTCTGACCGGGACAGGGTCACCTACGAGCAGTACTTC
once,TRBJ2-7,NA,TRBV30,CAWSVLQLTSYEQYF,TGTGCCTGGAGTGTACTGCAGCTAACTTCCTACGAGCAGTACTTC
NA,TRBJ2-1,TRBD2,TRBV11-2,CASSPTTGTNYNEQFF,TGTGCCAGCAGCCCGACTACCGGGACTAACTACAATGAGCAGTTCTTC
NA,TRBJ2-1,NA,TRBV11-2,CASSLEARRNEQFF,TGTGCCAGCAGCTTAGAGGCTAGAAGGAATGAGCAGTTCTTC
NA,TRBJ2-6,NA,TRBV5-5,CASSWGSGANVLTF,TGTGCCAGCAGCTGGGGCTCTGGGGCCAACGTCCTGACTTTC
NA,TRBJ2-1,NA,TRBV9,CASSVAYGEQFF,TGTGCCAGCAGCGTAGCGTACGGTGAGCAGTTCTTC
NA,TRBJ2-3,NA,TRBV11-3,CASSAGSGTQYF,TGTGCCAGCAGCGCCGGCTCGGGGACGCAGTATTTT
NA,TRBJ2-7,NA,TRBV7-9,CASSSQTYEQYF,TGTGCCAGCAGCTCCCAGACGTACGAGCAGTACTTC
NA,TRBJ2-5,TRBD2,TRBV6-5,CASSRLAGEETQYF,TGTGCCAGCAGTAGACTAGCGGGAGAAGAGACCCAGTACTTC
NA,TRBJ2-5,NA,TRBV9,CASSVEVAGETQYF,TGTGCCAGCAGCGTAGAGGTGGCAGGAGAGACCCAGTACTTC
NA,TRBJ2-1,NA,TRBV29-1,CSVTWQNYNEQFF,TGCAGCGTTACGTGGCAGAACTACAATGAGCAGTTCTTC
NA,TRBJ2-1,TRBD2,TRBV18,CASSPTSGYNEQFF,TGTGCCAGCTCACCGACTAGCGGTTACAATGAGCAGTTCTTC